Sequencing of this TCR beta chain was carried out in a study of cytomegalovirus exposure and HLA in healthy donors. The CDR3 length is 10 residues. Germline V gives CDR1 DFQATT, CDR2 SNEGSKA (reference sequence). The ends lost 5 bases at V and 13 bases at J; junction bases unmatched: 3. TCRdb's copy holds only in-frame clones and misses some; the assay was immunoSEQ multiplex PCR. The data show roughly 58,000 clones, about 93% seen once. Study-level findings and limits: Both high specificity and high sensitivity reportedly marked the classifier's diagnosis of cytomegalovirus status.

As to this clone: Its antigen is currently unknown.

Sequencing was performed on PBMCs. The rearrangement links TRBV20-1 to TRBJ1-4, with 8 bases that match TRBD1. This receptor was identified in a young man in good health and CMV-seronegative. CDR3 DNA sequence: TGCAGTGCTCATGGACAGGGACTGTTTTTT. Its protein is CSAHGQGLFF.